One and the same sample provided the 29 T cell receptor beta chains below, sequenced in a study of blood T cell repertoires in COVID-19. Some clones are missing from TCRdb's copy, which holds only in-frame ones; the method was immunoSEQ multiplex PCR. The sample contains approximately 180,000 clones, 80% to 90% of which appear only once. Specimen: PBMCs or T cells enriched from blood (not recorded which). Source of these receptors: a woman in her thirties or forties with acute COVID-19.

This clone turned up a few times. The chain is built from TRBV18 and TRBJ2-5; maybe TRBD1 (6 bases). The V gene lost 3 bases and the J gene lost 1 base, with 6 bases spanning the gap. This CDR3 is built from 13 residues. From germline, CDR1 is KGHSH and CDR2 LQKENI. The CDR3 bases are TGTGCCAGCTCACCGGACAGCCAAGAGACCCAGTACTTC. Residues: CASSPDSQETQYF.

This chain links TRBV2 with TRBJ1-3; D is perhaps TRBD1 (5 bases). Germline CDR1 SNHLY, CDR2 FYNNEI. The CDR3 has 15 amino acids. The V end was cut by 2 bases, the J end by 0 bases, with 8 bases between. CDR3 region: CASSETGYSGNTIYF. The CDR3 DNA is TGTGCCAGCAGTGAAACAGGCTACTCTGGAAACACCATATATTTT.

This chain connects TRBV4-2 to TRBJ1-2, with 7 bases identical to TRBD1. This CDR3 comprises 13 residues. The ends lost 0 bases at V and 8 bases at J; junction bases unmatched: 3. Looked up from germline, CDR1 is LGHNA and CDR2 is YNFKEQ. CDR3 bases: TGTGCCAGCAGCCAAGAGACAGGGAGCGGCTACACCTTC. Protein sequence: CASSQETGSGYTF.

V gene TRBV19 combines with J gene TRBJ1-5; TRBD1 aligns across 7 bases. J was trimmed by 1 base and V by 5 bases; bases with no gene match: 5. This CDR3 region has 15 residues. Germline V gene sequence: CDR1 LNHDA, CDR2 SQIVND (reference sequence). The CDR3 protein is CASSYRGGSNQPQHF. In nucleotides, the CDR3 is TGTGCCAGTAGTTACAGGGGAGGCAGCAATCAGCCCCAGCATTTT.

The rearrangement links TRBV30 to TRBJ2-5, with 7 bases aligning to TRBD1. Germline lookup yields CDR1 GTSNPN and CDR2 SVGIG (reference sequence). This CDR3 region has 15 residues. Trimming at V came to 1 base and at J to 2 bases, leaving 7 bases not matched to a gene. DNA of the CDR3: TGTGCCTGGAGTGAGGGTTACAGGGGTCAAGAGACCCAGTACTTC. Encoded protein: CAWSEGYRGQETQYF.

This clone came up once. This chain links TRBV2 with TRBJ1-4; D is perhaps TRBD1 (6 bases). Germline V CDR1 and CDR2: SNHLY, FYNNEI. Trimming removed 6 bases at V and 6 bases at J, with 14 bases between. There are 14 residues in the CDR3. The chain's CDR3 is CASRGAGRYEKLFF. CDR3 sequence (DNA): TGTGCCAGCAGGGGGGCCGGGAGGTATGAAAAACTGTTTTTT.

Comment on this clone: Different DNA sequences within this sample yield the same CDR3. This rearrangement joins TRBV29-1 to TRBJ1-1; D is unclear. From germline, CDR1 is SQVTM and CDR2 ANQGSEA. Deletions cut 6 bases from V and 1 base from J, with 3 bases between. The CDR3 extends over 10 amino acids. This CDR3 reads CSVRNTEAFF. CDR3 DNA sequence: TGCAGCGTCAGGAACACTGAAGCTTTCTTT. Full variable domain (missing parts from reference TRBV29-1 and TRBJ1-1): SAVISQKPSRDICQRGTSLTIQCQVDSQVTMMFWYRQQPGQSLTLIATANQGSEATYESGFVIDKFPISRPNLTFSTLTVSNMSPEDSSIYLCSVRNTEAFFGQGTRLTVV.

The rearrangement joins TRBV2 to TRBJ1-1; D remains unclear. Germline V gene lookup returns CDR1 SNHLY and CDR2 FYNNEI. The CDR3 contains 14 residues. V was pared by 3 bases and J by 5 bases, with 13 bases between. DNA of the CDR3: TGTGCCAGCAGTGATTATGGCAGAAAAACTGAAGCTTTCTTT. This codes for CASSDYGRKTEAFF. Full variable domain (missing parts from reference TRBV2 and TRBJ1-1): EPEVTQTPSHQVTQMGQEVILRCVPISNHLYFYWYRQILGQKVEFLVSFYNNEISEKSEIFDDQFSVERPDGSNFTLKIRSTKLEDSAMYFCASSDYGRKTEAFFGQGTRLTVV.

This CDR3 reads CASSLERGGRNEQFF. CDR3 in DNA: TGCGCCAGCAGCTTGGAGAGGGGGGGCCGCAATGAGCAGTTCTTC. The chain couples TRBV5-1 to TRBJ2-1; weak D call: TRBD2 (7 bases). CDR1 and CDR2 (germline): SGHRS, YFSETQ. The CDR3 covers 15 residues. V lost 0 bases to trimming and J lost 6 bases, with 13 bases between them. The variable domain in full, completed from reference TRBV5-1 and TRBJ2-1, reads KAGVTQTPRYLIKTRGQQVTLSCSPISGHRSVSWYQQTPGQGLQFLFEYFSETQRNKGNFPGRFSGRQFSNSRSEMNVSTLELGDSALYLCASSLERGGRNEQFFGPGTRLTVL.

The J gene is TRBJ2-7, the V gene TRBV19; 10 bases line up with TRBD1. V was clipped by 2 bases and J by 2 bases; unmatched bases: 6. Germline V gene sequence: CDR1 LNHDA, CDR2 SQIVND (reference sequence). The CDR3 contains 16 residues. The CDR3 region is CASSISGTGDAYEQYF. The DNA for the CDR3 is TGTGCCAGTAGTATATCCGGGACAGGGGACGCCTACGAGCAGTACTTC.

The chain recombines TRBV4-1 with TRBJ2-5, with D perhaps matching TRBD2 (6 bases). The CDR3 consists of 12 residues. Germline V gene data show CDR1 as MGHRA and CDR2 as YSYEKL. The ends were cut back, 6 bases at V and 5 bases at J, with 10 bases in the middle. In DNA form, the CDR3 reads TGCGCCAGCAGTCGGAGGGGCGAGACCCAGTACTTC. Translation: CASSRRGETQYF.

The chain is built from TRBV15 and TRBJ2-7, with 7 bases aligning to TRBD2. Germline CDR1 reads LNHNV; CDR2 reads YYDKDF (reference sequence). With 1 base clipped from V and 0 bases from J, the junction kept 6 bases outside the gene matches. This CDR3 is 16 amino acids long. The DNA of the CDR3 is TGTGCCACCAGCAGAGGTAGACGGGGGGTCTCCTACGAGCAGTACTTC. This codes for CATSRGRRGVSYEQYF.

The chain has TRBV7-8 and TRBJ2-6; D is unresolved. There are 18 residues in the CDR3. CDR1 is SGHVS, CDR2 FQNEAQ, per germline. Between the trimmed V and J ends, which lost 1 base and 4 bases, there was a span of 17 bases. The CDR3 spells CASSLGHQSGRGANVLTF. The DNA of the CDR3 is TGTGCCAGCAGCTTAGGACATCAGTCTGGTAGGGGGGCCAACGTCCTGACTTTC.

V is TRBV10-3 and J is TRBJ2-7, with D possibly TRBD1 on 5 matching bases. The germline V and J ends were trimmed by 9 bases and 0 bases, with 9 bases remaining between them. Germline-derived CDR1 and CDR2 are ENHRY and SYGVKD. CDR3 length: 12 residues. The CDR3 loop reads CAISQASYEQYF. The CDR3 nucleotides read TGTGCCATTTCACAGGCCTCCTACGAGCAGTACTTC.

A few counts support this clone. This chain links TRBV5-1 with TRBJ2-1; a possible D gene is TRBD1 (6 bases). Germline V gene lookup returns CDR1 SGHRS and CDR2 YFSETQ. The germline V and J ends were trimmed by 0 bases and 6 bases, with 10 bases remaining between them. The CDR3 totals 14 residues. DNA for the CDR3: TGCGCCAGCAGCTTGGGGCAGGGGATCAATGAGCAGTTCTTC. This gives the protein CASSLGQGINEQFF.

The CDR3 DNA follows: TGTGCCAGCAGCAAAGCTGTCGGCGGGGCGGGGAAAACCTACGAGCAGTACTTC. Amino acid sequence: CASSKAVGGAGKTYEQYF. The rearrangement joins TRBV21-1 to TRBJ2-7; TRBD2 is taken as the D call from the table, unchecked against the DNA. TRBV21-1 is labeled a pseudogene. This CDR3 contains 18 residues.

This clone appeared once. The chain couples TRBV19 to TRBJ2-7; 7 nucleotides align to TRBD1. Per germline, CDR1 LNHDA and CDR2 SQIVND (reference sequence). The J segment lost 3 bases and the V segment lost 2 bases, leaving 13 bases of the junction unmatched. The CDR3 is made up of 17 amino acids. The CDR3 sequence: CASSITVGGQPNYEQYF. CDR3 coding DNA: TGTGCCAGTAGTATAACGGTAGGGGGACAGCCTAACTACGAGCAGTACTTC.

This rearrangement joins TRBV7-8 to TRBJ2-3; 9 bases map to TRBD2. Trimming removed 3 bases from V and 1 base from J; junction bases left unmatched: 5. The CDR3 is 16 residues long. The V gene's germline CDR1 is SGHVS and CDR2 FQNEAQ. DNA for the CDR3: TGTGCCAGCAGCTTTCAGGCGGGGGGGGGCACAGATACGCAGTATTTT. This codes for CASSFQAGGGTDTQYF.

This clone is a singleton in its sample. The genes are TRBV5-5 and TRBJ2-1; 7 bases map to TRBD1. Germline assignment: CDR1 SGHKS and CDR2 YYEKEE (reference sequence). CDR3 length equals 14 residues. The V gene end was trimmed by 0 bases and the J gene end by 10 bases; junction bases not matched to a gene: 7. As DNA, the CDR3 is TGTGCCAGCAGCTTGGAGGGAACAGGGGAGGAGCAGTTCTTC. Its protein is CASSLEGTGEEQFF.

The chain combines TRBV30 with TRBJ2-3; 12 nucleotides agree with TRBD2. The CDR3 consists of 15 residues. Trimming cost V 5 bases and J 4 bases; bases outside gene matches: 7. Germline values: CDR1 GTSNPN, CDR2 SVGIG (reference sequence). CDR3 sequence reads: CAWGTSGPSADTQYF. The CDR3 bases are TGTGCCTGGGGGACTAGCGGGCCGAGCGCAGATACGCAGTATTTT. The variable domain in full, with the rest retrieved from reference TRBV30 and TRBJ2-3, is SQTIHQWPATLVQPVGSPLSLECTVEGTSNPNLYWYRQAAGRGLQLLFYSVGIGQISSEVPQNLSASRPQDRQFILSSKKLLLSDSGFYLCAWGTSGPSADTQYFGPGTRLTVL.

The J gene is TRBJ2-7, the V gene TRBV12-5, with D hard to call. Germline V CDR1 and CDR2: LGHNT, FRNRAP. This CDR3 is built from 12 residues. V dropped 7 bases and J dropped 0 bases, with 7 bases sitting between them. The CDR3 sequence is CASADNSYEQYF. The CDR3 coding sequence is TGTGCTAGTGCCGACAACTCCTACGAGCAGTACTTC.

This clone has just one count. This rearrangement joins TRBV10-3 to TRBJ1-1; 8 bases fit TRBD1. Germline values: CDR1 ENHRY, CDR2 SYGVKD. The CDR3 has 14 amino acids. After removal of 6 bases from V and 5 bases from J, the junction contained 8 bases not matched to a gene. For the CDR3, the DNA is TGTGCCATCAGGTCGACAGGGGAAAGGACTGAAGCTTTCTTT. Translation gives CAIRSTGERTEAFF.

The chain is built from TRBV2 and TRBJ2-3, with D tentatively TRBD2 (5 bases). Trimming removed 7 bases at V and 1 base at J, with 6 bases between. The CDR3 length is 12 residues. Germline V CDR1 and CDR2: SNHLY, FYNNEI. The CDR3 here is CASKRGTDTQYF. The DNA of the CDR3 is TGTGCCAGCAAGAGGGGCACAGATACGCAGTATTTT.

This clone was seen more than once but under ten times. The J gene is TRBJ1-5, the V gene TRBV4-2; 7 bases are shared with TRBD1. Germline CDR1 reads LGHNA; CDR2 reads YNFKEQ. J gave up 2 bases and V 0 bases, and 1 base lay outside the gene matches. CDR3 size: 15 residues. The chain's CDR3 is CASSQDQGGNQPQHF. The CDR3 coding sequence is TGTGCCAGCAGCCAAGATCAGGGGGGCAATCAGCCCCAGCATTTT.

The V call is TRBV5-6, the J call TRBJ1-1; D remains unclear. Deletions cut 4 bases from V and 1 base from J, with 17 bases between. Per germline, CDR1 SGHDT and CDR2 YYEEEE. The CDR3 has 16 residues. This CDR3 reads CASSLFSARGNTEAFF. The CDR3 DNA reads as TGTGCCAGCAGCCTTTTCTCTGCACGGGGGAACACTGAAGCTTTCTTT.

V and J are TRBV28 and TRBJ1-1; 10 positions match TRBD1. The V segment lost 3 bases and the J segment 1 base; nucleotides outside the gene matches: 5. This CDR3 region has 16 residues. Germline CDR1 is MDHEN and CDR2 is SYDVKM. In nucleotides, the CDR3 is TGTGCCAGCAGTTTTTCTCGGGACAGGGGGAACACTGAAGCTTTCTTT. Residues: CASSFSRDRGNTEAFF.

This chain links TRBV28 with TRBJ2-5; 7 bases are shared with TRBD1. After removal of 6 bases from V and 5 bases from J, the junction contained 9 bases not matched to a gene. This CDR3 region has 14 residues. CDR1 MDHEN and CDR2 SYDVKM come from the germline V gene. CDR3 in amino acids: CASRPGGLHETQYF. As DNA, the CDR3 is TGTGCCAGCAGACCAGGGGGTCTTCATGAGACCCAGTACTTC. Full variable domain (missing parts from reference TRBV28 and TRBJ2-5): DVKVTQSSRYLVKRTGEKVFLECVQDMDHENMFWYRQDPGLGLRLIYFSYDVKMKEKGDIPEGYSVSREKKERFSLILESASTNQTSMYLCASRPGGLHETQYFGPGTRLLVL.

The chain is built from TRBV20-1 and TRBJ2-7, with D uncertain. V lost 3 bases to trimming and J lost 6 bases, with 9 bases between them. In germline, CDR1 is DFQATT, CDR2 SNEGSKA (reference sequence). CDR3 length: 11 residues. CDR3 bases: TGCAGTGCTAGCGTAGTCTCCGAGCAGTACTTC. It encodes CSASVVSEQYF.

The chain links TRBV2 to TRBJ2-1, with D possibly matching TRBD2 (5 bases). Germline loops: CDR1 SNHLY, CDR2 FYNNEI. The CDR3 contains 19 residues. V was trimmed by 0 bases and J by 5 bases, leaving 23 bases between them. CDR3 coding DNA: TGTGCCAGCAGTGAAGCTGGTCGGGCAGCCATGAGGGAGAACAATGAGCAGTTCTTC. Amino acid sequence: CASSEAGRAAMRENNEQFF. Together with reference TRBV2 and TRBJ2-1, the CDR3 gives the full variable domain: EPEVTQTPSHQVTQMGQEVILRCVPISNHLYFYWYRQILGQKVEFLVSFYNNEISEKSEIFDDQFSVERPDGSNFTLKIRSTKLEDSAMYFCASSEAGRAAMRENNEQFFGPGTRLTVL.